These T cell receptor beta chains were read from a single sample in a study of blood T cell repertoires in COVID-19. Some clones are missing from TCRdb's copy, which holds only in-frame ones; the method was immunoSEQ multiplex PCR. Among around 130,000 clones listed, roughly 82% were seen once. The sequencing input was peripheral blood. Source of these receptors: a human donor in a cohort sampled during active COVID-19. Both conserved end residues are part of each CDR3. Fields, in order: clone size, J gene, D gene, V gene, CDR3 protein, CDR3 DNA. The D gene is left open where the match is weak. Size is stated for part of the rows, as once, few or many counts, or as a class when the clone is expanded.

clone_size: few
j_call: TRBJ2-5
d_call: TRBD2
v_call: TRBV19
cdr3_aa: CASSRVAGEETQYF
cdr3_nt: TGTGCCAGTAGTAGGGTAGCGGGGGAAGAGACCCAGTACTTC

clone_size: few
j_call: TRBJ1-4
d_call: -
v_call: TRBV5-6
cdr3_aa: CASSTTGFGEKLFF
cdr3_nt: TGTGCCAGCAGCACTACAGGGTTTGGTGAAAAACTGTTTTTT

clone_size: -
j_call: TRBJ1-3
d_call: TRBD1
v_call: TRBV7-8
cdr3_aa: CASSPRDRGPLSSGNTIYF
cdr3_nt: TGTGCCAGCAGCCCCCGGGACAGGGGTCCCTTGAGCTCTGGAAACACCATATATTTT

clone_size: -
j_call: TRBJ1-1
d_call: -
v_call: TRBV11-2
cdr3_aa: CASSLVPLAGEAFF
cdr3_nt: TGTGCCAGCAGCTTAGTTCCTTTGGCAGGTGAAGCTTTCTTT

clone_size: -
j_call: TRBJ1-1
d_call: TRBD1
v_call: TRBV14
cdr3_aa: CASSQYAPGGPEAFF
cdr3_nt: TGTGCCAGCAGCCAATATGCCCCAGGGGGACCTGAAGCTTTCTTT

clone_size: -
j_call: TRBJ1-2
d_call: -
v_call: TRBV19
cdr3_aa: CASSPRDFYGYTF
cdr3_nt: TGTGCCAGTAGTCCTCGGGATTTCTATGGCTACACCTTC

clone_size: -
j_call: TRBJ2-3
d_call: -
v_call: TRBV19
cdr3_aa: CASSTLPGGTDTQYF
cdr3_nt: TGTGCCAGTAGTACCCTTCCGGGGGGCACAGATACGCAGTATTTT

clone_size: -
j_call: TRBJ2-5
d_call: TRBD1
v_call: TRBV10-1
cdr3_aa: CASSEGQGVETQYF
cdr3_nt: TGCGCCAGCAGCGAGGGACAGGGTGTCGAGACCCAGTACTTC

clone_size: -
j_call: TRBJ2-1
d_call: TRBD2
v_call: TRBV2
cdr3_aa: CASSGTSGGAPEQFF
cdr3_nt: TGTGCCAGCAGTGGAACTAGCGGGGGGGCCCCTGAGCAGTTCTTC

clone_size: -
j_call: TRBJ1-5
d_call: -
v_call: TRBV7-8
cdr3_aa: CASKGGEPRGNQPQHF
cdr3_nt: TGTGCCAGCAAAGGAGGCGAACCCAGAGGCAATCAGCCCCAGCATTTT

clone_size: -
j_call: TRBJ1-3
d_call: TRBD1
v_call: TRBV3-1/TRBV3-2
cdr3_aa: CASSRGTGEKTGNTIYF
cdr3_nt: TGTGCCAGCAGCCGGGGCACAGGGGAAAAGACTGGAAACACCATATATTTT

clone_size: -
j_call: TRBJ2-5
d_call: TRBD2
v_call: TRBV19
cdr3_aa: CASSIQLAGGQETQYF
cdr3_nt: TGTGCCAGTAGTATCCAGTTAGCGGGGGGCCAAGAGACCCAGTACTTC

clone_size: -
j_call: TRBJ2-2
d_call: -
v_call: TRBV18
cdr3_aa: CASLPLVAGELFF
cdr3_nt: TGTGCCAGCTTACCCCTAGTGGCCGGGGAGCTGTTTTTT

clone_size: once
j_call: TRBJ1-1
d_call: -
v_call: TRBV5-6
cdr3_aa: CASRSLGGTEAFF
cdr3_nt: TGTGCCAGCAGGTCTCTAGGGGGAACTGAAGCTTTCTTT

clone_size: -
j_call: TRBJ2-3
d_call: TRBD2
v_call: TRBV7-2
cdr3_aa: CASSLQILAGSDTQYF
cdr3_nt: TGTGCCAGCAGCTTACAAATCCTAGCGGGGTCAGATACGCAGTATTTT

clone_size: -
j_call: TRBJ2-5
d_call: TRBD2
v_call: TRBV5-1
cdr3_aa: CASSFTGREGETQYF
cdr3_nt: TGCGCCAGCAGCTTTACAGGGCGGGAGGGAGAGACCCAGTACTTC